Below are 5 T cell receptor beta chains sequenced from a single sample in a study of beta chain features in type 1 diabetes. All of the isolated RNA was reverse transcribed, so expressed TCRB transcripts were sequenced. Profiling relied on immunoSEQ multiplex PCR, and the TCRdb table lists in-frame clones only, not all of them. In the table there are approximately 470,000 clones, 30% of which are singletons. The sample taken for sequencing was naive CD4+ T cells from blood. The receptors stem from a man younger than 35 in good health.

V is TRBV30 and J is TRBJ2-7; 8 positions agree with TRBD2. The CDR3 is 16 amino acids. V lost 2 bases, J lost 6 bases, and 15 bases stayed unmatched. Germline loops: CDR1 GTSNPN, CDR2 SVGIG (reference sequence). CDR3 amino acids: CAWSPAPAGDGGEQYF. In DNA form, the CDR3 reads TGTGCCTGGAGTCCCGCCCCAGCGGGGGACGGTGGCGAGCAGTACTTC.

This clone was counted between two and nine times. The same CDR3 arises from other DNA sequences in this sample as well. The chain is built from TRBV15 and TRBJ2-3, with no clear D. Per the germline V gene, CDR1 is LNHNV and CDR2 is YYDKDF (reference sequence). The germline V and J ends were trimmed by 0 bases and 6 bases, with 4 bases remaining between them. There are 12 residues in the CDR3. CDR3 DNA: TGTGCCACCAGCAGAGACCGGGATACGCAGTATTTT. Its translation: CATSRDRDTQYF.

This clone was observed a few times. J is TRBJ2-7 and V is TRBV5-1, with 8 bases fitting TRBD2. Trimming removed 0 bases from V and 3 bases from J; junction bases left unmatched: 11. The CDR3 has 17 amino acids. Germline assignment: CDR1 SGHRS and CDR2 YFSETQ. The CDR3 DNA follows: TGCGCCAGCAGCTTGGTCGTTGTAGCGGGACCCAGCTACGAGCAGTACTTC. Amino acid sequence: CASSLVVVAGPSYEQYF.

The chain is built from TRBV13 and TRBJ2-2, with 8 bases identical to TRBD1. CDR1 is PRHDT and CDR2 is FYEKMQ in the germline V gene (reference sequence). V lost 3 bases to trimming and J lost 1 base; unmatched junction nucleotides: 4. This CDR3 contains 16 residues. Here the CDR3 reads CASSFRDRGNTGELFF. The CDR3 coding sequence is TGTGCCAGCAGCTTCCGCGACAGGGGGAACACCGGGGAGCTGTTTTTT. Full variable domain (rest looked up from reference TRBV13 and TRBJ2-2): AAGVIQSPRHLIKEKRETATLKCYPIPRHDTVYWYQQGPGQDPQFLISFYEKMQSDKGSIPDRFSAQQFSDYHSELNMSSLELGDSALYFCASSFRDRGNTGELFFGEGSRLTVL.

The count of this clone is one. This chain joins TRBV4-2 and TRBJ1-5; 9 positions match TRBD1. The CDR3 extends over 14 amino acids. V shed 2 bases, J shed 11 bases, and the junction held 7 bases outside the gene matches. Germline V gives CDR1 LGHNA, CDR2 YNFKEQ. The CDR3 sequence is CASSQKGGTGTQHF. The CDR3 DNA follows: TGTGCCAGCAGCCAAAAGGGCGGGACAGGGACCCAGCATTTT.